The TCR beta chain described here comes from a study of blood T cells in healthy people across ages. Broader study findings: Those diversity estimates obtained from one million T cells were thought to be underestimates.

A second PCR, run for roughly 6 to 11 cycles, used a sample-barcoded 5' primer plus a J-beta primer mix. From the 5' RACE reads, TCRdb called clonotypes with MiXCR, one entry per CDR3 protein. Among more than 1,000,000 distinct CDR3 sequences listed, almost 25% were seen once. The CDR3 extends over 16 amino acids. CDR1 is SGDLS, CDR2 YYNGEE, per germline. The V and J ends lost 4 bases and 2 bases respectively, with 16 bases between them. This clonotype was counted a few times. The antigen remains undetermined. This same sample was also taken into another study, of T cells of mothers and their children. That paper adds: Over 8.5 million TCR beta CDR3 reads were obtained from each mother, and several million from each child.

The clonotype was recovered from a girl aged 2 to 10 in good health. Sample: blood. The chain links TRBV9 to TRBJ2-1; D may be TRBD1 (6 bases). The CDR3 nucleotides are TGTGCCAGCAGCTCCCCACAGGGCCAAACCTACAATGAGCAGTTCTTC. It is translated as CASSSPQGQTYNEQFF.